Sequencing of this TCR beta chain was carried out in a study of identical twins. CDR1 is SGHDT, CDR2 YYEEEE, per germline. V was pared by 2 bases and J by 5 bases, with 4 bases between. The CDR3 runs 11 residues. Unique molecular identifiers were in the cDNA, with template-switch universal primer binding. TCRdb itself ran the 5' RACE reads through MiXCR, one entry per CDR3 protein. The table shows roughly 190,000 distinct CDR3 sequences, with about 15% occurring only once. Whole-study findings and limits: The models gave estimates that fell short of the out-of-frame TCR alpha sharing seen in monozygotic twins.

This clonotype came up a few times. The antigen is unknown. This sample was also put to use in a study of T cells expressing NK-cell markers. That study reports: Dominance of the CD3+CD56-NKG2C+ fraction by these clonotypes also held in a handful of donors.

The source material was CD8+ T cells sorted from blood. The V and J genes are TRBV5-6 and TRBJ2-5; no definite D call. This sequence was found in a woman under 30 in good health. CDR3 DNA sequence: TGTGCCAGCAGCTTCGACGAGACCCAGTACTTC. Encoded protein: CASSFDETQYF.